This T cell receptor (beta chain) was recorded in a study of identifying expanded T cells in peripheral blood. Study outcomes and limitations: Differentially abundant clones: 0.95 to 1.5 between replicates, 16.4 at around 14 days, under 25 at four. Across healthy donors, higher total template counts meant significantly greater roughly 2-week count variance.

A note on this clone: No antigen is known for it.

Healthy donors had no documented immune events, such as infections, while sampled. Germline CDR1 SEHNR, CDR2 FQNEAQ (reference sequence). V shed 5 bases and J 5 bases; nucleotides not matched to a gene: 11. The CDR3 is 16 amino acids. Profiling relied on immunoSEQ multiplex PCR, and the TCRdb table lists in-frame clones only, not all of them. The sample shows approximately 90,000 clones, 88% of them seen only once. What was sequenced was blood. The rearrangement joins TRBV7-9 to TRBJ2-5, with TRBD2 matching over 10 bases. The TCR comes from a person aged 18 to 75 in good health. CDR3 sequence reads: CASSPQKAGGRETQYF. DNA for the CDR3: TGTGCCAGCAGCCCGCAGAAAGCGGGGGGGCGGGAGACCCAGTACTTC.